One sample yielded the 17 T cell receptor beta chains listed below, sequenced in a study of blood T cells in healthy people across ages. Next came a second PCR, run for about 7 to 12 cycles, which used a sample-barcoded 5' primer along with a J-beta primer mix. Each CDR3 protein gets one entry after TCRdb re-called the 5' RACE reads with MiXCR. The sample records 800,000 to 1,000,000 distinct CDR3 sequences, around 49% being singletons. Source material: blood. The receptors here all came from a man aged 25 to 40 in good health.

This clonotype was counted at least ten times. The chain couples TRBV11-3 to TRBJ2-7; D not resolved. The germline V and J ends were trimmed by 4 bases and 5 bases, with 9 bases remaining between them. Germline loops: CDR1 SGHNT, CDR2 YENEEA. This CDR3 is 12 amino acids long. Here the CDR3 DNA reads TGTGCCAGCAGCTACGGCTGCCACGAGCAGTACTTC. Residues: CASSYGCHEQYF.

The chain couples TRBV7-2 to TRBJ2-7, with 7 bases that match TRBD2. This CDR3 is built from 14 residues. Unmatched junction bases numbered 4, after V lost 3 bases and J lost 2 bases. The V gene's germline CDR1 is SGHTA and CDR2 FQGNSA. This CDR3 reads CASSFGLVPYEQYF. CDR3 in DNA: TGTGCCAGCAGCTTCGGACTAGTTCCCTACGAGCAGTACTTC.

This clonotype came up many times. CDR3: CASSDYGFEQFF. CDR3 DNA: TGTGCCAGCAGCGATTACGGCTTTGAGCAGTTCTTC. The chain employs TRBV5-6 and TRBJ2-1; no definite D call. V lost 4 bases to trimming and J lost 9 bases, with 11 bases between them. This CDR3 has 12 residues. Germline CDR1 SGHDT, CDR2 YYEEEE.

This clonotype appeared a few times. The chain carries TRBV11-3 and TRBJ2-2; no clear D. Trimming took off 5 bases at V and 5 bases at J, with 9 bases between the two ends. Germline values: CDR1 SGHNT, CDR2 YENEEA. This CDR3 has 13 amino acids. The CDR3 DNA sequence: TGTGCCAGCAGCCCTCTCGGGACCGGGGAGCTGTTTTTT. Residues: CASSPLGTGELFF.

As to this clonotype: Germline is not matched at one junction end, which may reflect a read error. The chain couples TRBV29-1 to TRBJ1-2, with a tentative D call TRBD1 (5 bases). The CDR3 extends over 13 amino acids. CDR1 SQVTM and CDR2 ANQGSEA come from the germline V gene. This CDR3 reads CSVRQRQWDGYTF. The CDR3 nucleotides read TGCAGCGTCCGACAGAGGCAGTGGGATGGCTACACCTTT.

CDR3 loop: CASSYVTQNYGYTF. In DNA, the CDR3 is TGTGCCAGCAGTTACGTCACCCAGAACTATGGCTACACCTTC. This chain joins TRBV6-6 and TRBJ1-2; D ambiguous. The germline CDR1 and CDR2 sequences are MNHNY and SVGAGI (reference sequence). Trimming removed 2 bases from V and 2 bases from J, with 9 bases in between. This CDR3 is 14 amino acids long.

This clonotype was counted between two and nine times. The chain carries TRBV27 and TRBJ2-4; TRBD1 matches at 9 bases. The CDR3 covers 19 residues. V dropped 6 bases and J dropped 1; count of bases not matched to a gene: 16. Germline CDR1 and CDR2: MNHEY and SMNVEV (reference sequence). The CDR3 region has the DNA TGTGCCAGCAGAGATGGTGCCGGGACAGGGTCGAGCGCCAAAAACATTCAGTACTTC. Its protein product is CASRDGAGTGSSAKNIQYF.

This clonotype was observed a handful of times. This chain uses TRBV5-6 with TRBJ2-4, with D unclear. V was trimmed by 5 bases and J by 0 bases, leaving 12 bases between them. This CDR3 has 15 amino acids. Per the germline V gene, CDR1 is SGHDT and CDR2 is YYEEEE. CDR3 DNA: TGTGCCAGCAGTCGAGCAGGTGTAGCCAAAAACATTCAGTACTTC. It is translated as CASSRAGVAKNIQYF.

V usage is TRBV2 and J usage is TRBJ2-3; D tentatively reads TRBD1 or TRBD2 (5 bases each). V lost 5 bases, J lost 6 bases, and 18 bases lay in between. CDR1 SNHLY and CDR2 FYNNEI come from the germline V gene. The CDR3 extends over 15 amino acids. The CDR3 loop reads CASSPGPSAADTQYF. In DNA, the CDR3 is TGTGCCAGCAGTCCGGGACCCTCCGCGGCTGATACGCAGTATTTT.

In its sample, this clonotype was seen a few times. This CDR3 reads CASSLALETEQFF. In nucleotides, the CDR3 is TGTGCCAGCAGCTTAGCGCTGGAGACAGAGCAGTTCTTC. The V call is TRBV7-8, the J call TRBJ2-1, with D unclear. V was pared by 0 bases and J by 10 bases, with 10 bases between. Germline values: CDR1 SGHVS, CDR2 FQNEAQ. CDR3 length equals 13 residues.

The chain has TRBV7-2 and TRBJ2-3; 11 bases map to TRBD1. CDR1 SGHTA and CDR2 FQGNSA come from the germline V gene. J lost 4 bases, V lost 7 bases, and 10 bases had no gene match. The CDR3 covers 16 residues. The DNA for the CDR3 is TGTGCCAGCATCCCGGACAGGGGGCTCCGCGCAGATACGCAGTATTTT. Its translation is CASIPDRGLRADTQYF.

CDR3 DNA sequence: TGCAGCGTGAACAGGAGCCAGGAGACCCAGTACTTC. Translated: CSVNRSQETQYF. V usage is TRBV29-1 and J usage is TRBJ2-7; D perhaps matches TRBD1 (5 bases). The J call may be faulty, since TRBJ2-5 better matches the DNA end. The CDR3 runs 12 residues. From germline, CDR1 is SQVTM and CDR2 ANQGSEA.

For the CDR3, the DNA is TGTGCCAGCAGCGGAGAGGCAGGGTACGAGCAGTACTTC. This sequence encodes CASSGEAGYEQYF. The chain links TRBV9 to TRBJ2-5, with D perhaps TRBD1 (5 bases). The DNA end lines up better with TRBJ2-7; the J call may be wrong. Germline values: CDR1 SGDLS, CDR2 YYNGEE. The CDR3 sequence is 13 residues long.

The chain is built from TRBV7-2 and TRBJ2-3, with TRBD2 matching 9 bases. V trimming: 11 bases; J trimming: 2 bases; junction bases outside the gene matches: 5. The CDR3 runs 13 residues. Germline loops: CDR1 SGHTA, CDR2 FQGNSA. In DNA, the CDR3 is TGTGCCTCCCGACTAGCGGTCACAGATACGCAGTATTTT. It translates to CASRLAVTDTQYF.

The chain employs TRBV20-1 and TRBJ2-1; perhaps D is TRBD1 or TRBD2 (6 bases each). Trimming pared 3 bases from V and 1 base from J, leaving 19 bases between. CDR1 is DFQATT, CDR2 SNEGSKA, per germline (reference sequence). The CDR3 contains 17 residues. CDR3 sequence: CSASGTQRGSSYNEQFF. Written as DNA, the CDR3 is TGCAGTGCTAGCGGGACACAACGGGGGAGTTCCTACAATGAGCAGTTCTTC.

The sample holds a few counts of this clonotype. Sequence at one end of the junction differs from germline and may be a read error. The CDR3 protein is CASSLGWSDNQPQHF. Here the CDR3 DNA reads TGTGCTAGCAGCTTGGGATGGTCAGACAATCAGCCCCAGCATTTT. V is TRBV5-5 and J is TRBJ1-5; D is unresolved. Germline CDR1 and CDR2: SGHKS and YYEKEE (reference sequence). The CDR3 covers 15 residues.

This chain joins TRBV28 and TRBJ2-3; D uncertain. V was pared by 2 bases and J by 0 bases, with 12 bases between. From germline, CDR1 is MDHEN and CDR2 SYDVKM. This CDR3 has 16 amino acids. The CDR3 DNA follows: TGTGCCAGCAGTTTAGACGCGGAGTCAAGCACAGATACGCAGTATTTT. Translating gives CASSLDAESSTDTQYF.